This TCR beta chain was sequenced during a study of T-cell reconstitution after alpha-beta-depleted transplantation in children. This sample's TCRbeta library carried unique molecular identifier barcodes. In TCRdb, the PCR reads were re-called with MiXCR into one record per CDR3 protein. The profile shows 670,000 or so distinct CDR3 sequences, about an eighth of them singletons. Trimming removed 3 bases from V and 4 bases from J, with 10 bases in between. This CDR3 spans 12 amino acids. In germline, CDR1 is DFQATT, CDR2 SNEGSKA (reference sequence). Ten or more counts support this clonotype. This sample comprised PBMCs, obtained before TCRalphabeta/CD19-depleted stem cell transplant. This clonotype was obtained from a girl aged 2-10 years with congenital amegakaryocytic thrombocytopenia, due to receive a stem cell transplant. The rearrangement links TRBV20-1 to TRBJ2-7; D possibly corresponds to TRBD2 (6 bases). CDR3: CSASGSGYEQYF. DNA for the CDR3: TGCAGTGCTAGCGGGAGTGGGTACGAGCAGTACTTC.